The source of this T cell receptor beta chain is a study of blood T cell repertoires in COVID-19. Study-wide background: T cells, B-cell-depleted T cells, or PBMCs supplied cDNA or gDNA.

Trimming took off 5 bases at V and 2 bases at J, with 12 bases between the two ends. The CDR3 length is 14 residues. Germline CDR1 SGHRS, CDR2 YFSETQ. Source study methods: Reference gene primer amplification in the assay estimated nucleated cell counts. Measured with immunoSEQ multiplex PCR; TCRdb has only the in-frame clones, and not every one. V and J calls and clone size follow that table, whereas D and trimming were derived from the DNA. The sample records some 120,000 clones, roughly 90% being singletons. This receptor was obtained from a man in his fifties or sixties with acute or convalescent COVID-19. The J gene is TRBJ2-3, the V gene TRBV5-1, with D maybe TRBD2 (5 bases). The specimen was peripheral blood. In nucleotides, the CDR3 is TGCGCCAGCAGTCAAGGGAGTTCCACAGATACGCAGTATTTT. Translating it yields CASSQGSSTDTQYF.